This T cell receptor beta chain was obtained from a study of cytomegalovirus exposure and HLA in healthy donors. Study overall: Under 90% of approximately 400 genotyped donors fell in the Caucasian-associated ancestry cluster. Study-wide findings and caveats: Most subjects' HLA-A and HLA-B alleles were reportedly predicted from TCR beta sequences.

CDR3 length: 14 amino acids. The germline CDR1 and CDR2 sequences are SGHTS and YDEGEE. The V segment lost 0 bases and the J segment 3 bases; nucleotides outside the gene matches: 3. On this clone itself: Its antigen is currently unknown.

Primers included in the PCR were 60 Vbeta and 13 Jbeta primers. The protocol was immunoSEQ multiplex PCR, while the TCRdb copy is restricted to in-frame clones and leaves out a portion. The sample has about 210,000 clones; approximately 86% are singletons. V is TRBV5-8 and J is TRBJ2-7, with 7 bases matching TRBD1. What was sequenced was PBMCs. This receptor was obtained from a woman aged 30 to 39 in good health and CMV-seronegative. The CDR3 region is CASSLGQGGYEQYF. CDR3 in DNA: TGTGCCAGCAGCTTGGGACAGGGCGGCTACGAGCAGTACTTC.